The T cell receptor (beta chain) under discussion was sequenced for a study of liver allograft versus peripheral blood T cells. Across the whole study: Recipients' peripheral blood supplied the T cell receptor repertoires against which those in transplanted livers were compared. Study-level findings and limits: Intragraft T cell receptor repertoires of liver allografts were reported to differ from peripheral blood repertoires.

Germline assignment: CDR1 MNHEY and CDR2 SVGAGI. With V trimmed by 5 bases and J by 4 bases, 7 bases remained unmatched. The CDR3 is 14 amino acids. TCRdb called the reads again in MiXCR, with one record for every CDR3 protein. The sample shows some 10,000 distinct CDR3 sequences, less than 20% of them seen only once. This clonotype was picked up many times. What it binds is unknown. This sequence joins TRBV6-5 and TRBJ1-2, with TRBD1 matching 7 bases. This TCR was sampled from a human patient who had a liver transplant. The graft donor may account for some of the T cells. CDR3 DNA: TGTGCCAGCAGTCGACAGGGAAGGGGCTATGGCTACACCTTC. It codes for CASSRQGRGYGYTF.